The TCR beta chain described here comes from a study of cytomegalovirus exposure and HLA in healthy donors. Whole-study results and caveats: A later analysis linked a missense variant in DCLRE1C to the trimming of TCR beta V and J genes. Cytomegalovirus status, reportedly, was diagnosed with high specificity and sensitivity by the classifier.

Comments on this clone: Antigen unknown.

It was with 60 Vbeta and 13 Jbeta primers that the PCR ran. Assay used: immunoSEQ multiplex PCR; TCRdb lists only in-frame clones, some missing. Among around 200,000 clones, roughly 85% were seen once, and the ten largest hold 2.3%. The CDR3 has 11 residues. V was pared by 3 bases and J by 8 bases, with 6 bases between. CDR1 and CDR2 (germline): SGHRS, YFSETQ. V is TRBV5-1 and J is TRBJ2-1, with D perhaps matching TRBD2 (5 bases). The receptor comes from a woman aged 45-65 years in good health and CMV-seronegative. Specimen: PBMCs. Here the CDR3 DNA reads TGCGCCAGCAGCTACGGGGATGAGCAGTTCTTC. Its translation: CASSYGDEQFF.